The sequence of this TCR beta chain was determined in a study of blood T cell repertoires in COVID-19. Overall study context: The study drew acute and convalescent COVID-19 samples from the United States, Italy and Spain. Nucleic acid was either cDNA or gDNA, and it came from T cells, B-cell-depleted T cells, or PBMCs.

Data came from immunoSEQ multiplex PCR; TCRdb stores just in-frame clones and leaves some out. The data show fewer than 250,000 clones, roughly 80% seen once. Trimming removed 4 bases at V and 8 bases at J, with 16 bases between. Germline V gene sequence: CDR1 KGHDR, CDR2 SFDVKD. This CDR3 region has 14 residues. Sequenced: peripheral blood. This sequence originates from a man younger than 45 with active or convalescent COVID-19. The chain employs TRBV24-1 and TRBJ1-2; D is ambiguous. In DNA form, the CDR3 reads TGTGCCACCAGTGACTCGGCAGTGAGAGGGGGCTACACCTTC. Translating gives CATSDSAVRGGYTF.